A selection of T cell receptor beta chains follows, all from one sample in a study of shared clonotypes between healthy human individuals. The data were produced by immunoSEQ multiplex PCR, yet TCRdb's version contains in-frame clones alone and is incomplete. Here the sample spans some 470,000 clones, 75% to 85% being singletons. Sequencing was carried out using PBMCs. These receptor sequences come from a woman aged 40 to 50 in good health. Some clones in this sample may be carry-over from other donors' samples. Both conserved end residues are part of each CDR3. A D gene is named only where the DNA matches it firmly. Clone sizes are given selectively: once, few, many, or a class where the clone is expanded.

V	size	J	D	CDR3	DNA
TRBV18	.	TRBJ1-2	.	CASSRGTTDTYGYTF	TGTGCCAGCTCACGGGGGACAACAGATACCTATGGCTACACCTTC
TRBV2	.	TRBJ1-2	.	CASSERQNPYGYTF	TGTGCCAGCAGTGAAAGACAGAACCCCTATGGCTACACCTTC
TRBV2	.	TRBJ2-2	.	CASRRIGELFF	TGTGCCAGCAGGCGGATCGGGGAGCTGTTTTTT
TRBV4-3	.	TRBJ2-3	TRBD2	CASSQDELSGRRGDTQYF	TGCGCCAGCAGCCAAGATGAGCTTAGCGGGAGGAGAGGAGATACGCAGTATTTT
TRBV18	few	TRBJ1-2	.	CASSSPRNSANYGYTF	TGTGCCAGCTCATCTCCACGTAACAGCGCTAACTATGGCTACACCTTC
TRBV11-2	.	TRBJ2-1	.	CASSLASRSGNEQFF	TGTGCCAGCAGCTTAGCCTCGCGTTCGGGCAATGAGCAGTTCTTC
TRBV19	.	TRBJ2-4	.	CASTTRQWGNIQYF	TGTGCCAGTACGACTCGCCAGTGGGGAAACATTCAGTACTTC
TRBV5-1	.	TRBJ1-2	.	CASSLESPNYGYTF	TGCGCCAGCAGCTTGGAGTCACCCAACTATGGCTACACCTTC
TRBV7-2	.	TRBJ2-1	.	CASSLTGFNEQFF	TGTGCCAGCAGCCTAACAGGGTTCAATGAGCAGTTCTTC
TRBV7-2	.	TRBJ2-5	.	CASSLLETQYF	TGTGCCAGCAGCTTATTAGAGACCCAGTACTTC
TRBV28	.	TRBJ2-2	.	CASSLQSTGELFF	TGTGCCAGCAGTTTACAGAGCACCGGGGAGCTGTTTTTT
TRBV28	few	TRBJ2-7	.	CASTQVGVRTESSYEQYF	TGTGCCAGCACCCAAGTGGGGGTGAGAACGGAAAGCTCCTACGAGCAGTACTTC
TRBV11-1	.	TRBJ2-5	TRBD1	CASSLAVRQGGETQYF	TGTGCCAGCAGCTTAGCGGTGCGACAGGGCGGGGAGACCCAGTACTTC
TRBV7-9	.	TRBJ2-7	.	CASSDKGSPSEQYF	TGTGCCAGCAGTGACAAGGGGTCCCCCTCCGAGCAGTACTTC
TRBV11-2	.	TRBJ2-7	.	CASSFPWGRERNYEQYF	TGTGCCAGCAGCTTCCCGTGGGGGCGGGAGAGGAACTACGAGCAGTACTTC
TRBV5-8	.	TRBJ2-7	.	CASSSRAGAYPSYEQYF	TGTGCCAGCAGCTCCCGCGCAGGGGCTTACCCCTCCTACGAGCAGTACTTC